This T cell receptor beta chain was sequenced for a study of T cell repertoires in cytomegalovirus infection. On the study more broadly: In public TCR beta signatures, there were indications of both CMV infection and matching HLA type.

The CDR3 has 15 residues. The germline gives CDR1 ENHRY, CDR2 SYGVKD. V lost 2 bases, J lost 4 bases, and 13 bases lay in between. This clonotype was found a few times. No antigen is known for it. MiXCR, run by TCRdb on the reads, gives a single entry per CDR3 protein. This table has 700,000 to 900,000 distinct CDR3 sequences, 25% to 30% appearing once. This TCR was recovered from a human donor in good health (CMV status not recorded). Some clones in this sample may be carry-over from other donors' samples. The sequencing used cultured CD8+ T cells from PBMCs, collected from culture after CMV antigen stimulation. The chain recombines TRBV10-3 with TRBJ2-3; D is undetermined. The CDR3 is CAISEEDDYPDTQYF. The DNA of the CDR3 is TGTGCCATCAGTGAGGAGGATGATTACCCAGATACGCAGTATTTT.